Listed below are T cell receptor beta chains from one sample, sequenced in a study of T cell changes during pregnancy in multiple sclerosis. Clones were sequenced by immunoSEQ multiplex PCR, and TCRdb holds only the in-frame ones, with some missing. The sample yields tens of thousands of clones, around 90% seen once. This specimen was peripheral blood, taken in the first trimester of pregnancy. These receptors were obtained from a female donor in good health, enrolled as a control in a pregnancy study. CDR3s include the opening cysteine and the closing phenylalanine or tryptophan. The D gene is left open where the match is weak. The size field is filled for only some rows; it gives once, few, many or a size class.

clone size: .
J gene: TRBJ1-4
D gene: .
CDR3 length: 14
V gene: TRBV19
CDR3 DNA: TGTGCCAGTAAGCAGGGCAGCTCTAATGAAAAACTGTTTTTT
CDR3 protein: CASKQGSSNEKLFF

clone size: .
J gene: TRBJ1-5
D gene: .
CDR3 length: 15
V gene: TRBV6-1
CDR3 DNA: TGTGCCAGCAGTGAACCTGCAGGGTCTAAGGGGCCCCAGCATTTT
CDR3 protein: CASSEPAGSKGPQHF

clone size: .
J gene: TRBJ2-5
D gene: TRBD2
CDR3 length: 18
V gene: TRBV7-2
CDR3 DNA: TGTGCCAGCAGCTTGGGGTCTAGCGGGACGATCAGGGAAGAGACCCAGTACTTC
CDR3 protein: CASSLGSSGTIREETQYF

clone size: .
J gene: TRBJ1-5
D gene: TRBD1
CDR3 length: 13
V gene: TRBV6-1
CDR3 DNA: TGTGCCAGCAGGGGGACAGGGGGTGGGCCCCAGCATTTT
CDR3 protein: CASRGTGGGPQHF

clone size: .
J gene: TRBJ1-4
D gene: .
CDR3 length: 14
V gene: TRBV6-5
CDR3 DNA: TGTGCCAGCAGTTACAGGGGTACTAATGAAAAACTGTTTTTT
CDR3 protein: CASSYRGTNEKLFF

clone size: .
J gene: TRBJ2-2
D gene: .
CDR3 length: 14
V gene: TRBV28
CDR3 DNA: TGTGCCGCTATGGGACTTACGAACACCGGGGAGCTGTTTTTT
CDR3 protein: CAAMGLTNTGELFF

clone size: .
J gene: TRBJ1-5
D gene: TRBD1
CDR3 length: 16
V gene: TRBV19
CDR3 DNA: TGTGCCAGTAGTATAGGTGGGACAGGGGGCGGACAGCCCCAGCATTTT
CDR3 protein: CASSIGGTGGGQPQHF

clone size: .
J gene: TRBJ1-2
D gene: .
CDR3 length: 16
V gene: TRBV10-3
CDR3 DNA: TGTGCCATCAGTGAGTCGGGGGACACCTTCCTCTATGGCTACACCTTC
CDR3 protein: CAISESGDTFLYGYTF

clone size: .
J gene: TRBJ2-1
D gene: TRBD2
CDR3 length: 15
V gene: TRBV19
CDR3 DNA: TGTGCCAGTAGCAAGGGACTACCCTCCTACAATGAGCAGTTCTTC
CDR3 protein: CASSKGLPSYNEQFF

clone size: few
J gene: TRBJ1-5
D gene: .
CDR3 length: 13
V gene: TRBV2
CDR3 DNA: TGTGCCAGCACGGGGGGCTTCAATCAGCCCCAGCATTTT
CDR3 protein: CASTGGFNQPQHF

clone size: .
J gene: TRBJ2-5
D gene: .
CDR3 length: 13
V gene: TRBV18
CDR3 DNA: TGTGCCAGCTCACCAACACAACAAGAGACCCAGTACTTC
CDR3 protein: CASSPTQQETQYF

clone size: .
J gene: TRBJ2-7
D gene: TRBD1
CDR3 length: 14
V gene: TRBV6-5
CDR3 DNA: TGTGCCAGCAGAAATCCGGGACAGACCTACGAGCAGTACTTC
CDR3 protein: CASRNPGQTYEQYF

clone size: .
J gene: TRBJ2-7
D gene: TRBD1
CDR3 length: 18
V gene: TRBV9
CDR3 DNA: TGTGCCAGCAGCGTAGCCACTGTCGGGACAGGGAAGACCTACGAGCAGTACTTC
CDR3 protein: CASSVATVGTGKTYEQYF

clone size: .
J gene: TRBJ2-7
D gene: .
CDR3 length: 15
V gene: TRBV5-1
CDR3 DNA: TGCGCCAGCAGCCAGGAGGGAGGAACTTTCTACGAGCAGTACTTC
CDR3 protein: CASSQEGGTFYEQYF

clone size: few
J gene: TRBJ2-3
D gene: TRBD1
CDR3 length: 16
V gene: TRBV4-3
CDR3 DNA: TGCGCCAGCAGCCAAGATCCCGGGACAGGGTCAGATACGCAGTATTTT
CDR3 protein: CASSQDPGTGSDTQYF

clone size: .
J gene: TRBJ2-1
D gene: TRBD2
CDR3 length: 16
V gene: TRBV18
CDR3 DNA: TGTGCCAGCTCATCTCAGCGGGGAAGGGGATACAATGAGCAGTTCTTC
CDR3 protein: CASSSQRGRGYNEQFF

clone size: .
J gene: TRBJ2-7
D gene: TRBD1
CDR3 length: 14
V gene: TRBV27
CDR3 DNA: TGTGCCAGCAGTTACCGGGACAGGACCTACGAGCAGTACTTC
CDR3 protein: CASSYRDRTYEQYF

clone size: .
J gene: TRBJ2-6
D gene: TRBD1
CDR3 length: 17
V gene: TRBV7-8
CDR3 DNA: TGTGCCAGCAGGTCCGGGACAGGCCCCTCTGGGGCCAACGTCCTGACTTTC
CDR3 protein: CASRSGTGPSGANVLTF

clone size: .
J gene: TRBJ1-2
D gene: TRBD1
CDR3 length: 14
V gene: TRBV6-4
CDR3 DNA: TGTGCCAGCAGTGCGGGACAGGGTATGGATGGCTACACCTTC
CDR3 protein: CASSAGQGMDGYTF

clone size: .
J gene: TRBJ2-6
D gene: TRBD1
CDR3 length: 16
V gene: TRBV5-6
CDR3 DNA: TGTGCCAGCAGCTTGGCGACAGGGTCCGGGGCCAACGTCCTGACTTTC
CDR3 protein: CASSLATGSGANVLTF

clone size: .
J gene: TRBJ1-1
D gene: .
CDR3 length: 17
V gene: TRBV6-4
CDR3 DNA: TGTGCCATCGACCAAGACGCGGGCCCGGGACACGACACTGAAGCTTTCTTT
CDR3 protein: CAIDQDAGPGHDTEAFF

clone size: .
J gene: TRBJ2-6
D gene: TRBD1
CDR3 length: 19
V gene: TRBV4-3
CDR3 DNA: TGCGCCAGCAGCCAAGGCGGGGGACAGGGGATCTCTGGGGCCAACGTCCTGACTTTC
CDR3 protein: CASSQGGGQGISGANVLTF

clone size: .
J gene: TRBJ2-1
D gene: TRBD2
CDR3 length: 16
V gene: TRBV5-4
CDR3 DNA: TGTGCCAGCAGCCCGGACGGGGGGGGTCCTTACAATGAGCAGTTCTTC
CDR3 protein: CASSPDGGGPYNEQFF

clone size: .
J gene: TRBJ1-5
D gene: .
CDR3 length: 15
V gene: TRBV14
CDR3 DNA: TGTGCCAGCAGCCAAGGGTACGGGGGCAATCAGCCCCAGCATTTT
CDR3 protein: CASSQGYGGNQPQHF

clone size: .
J gene: TRBJ2-7
D gene: TRBD1
CDR3 length: 14
V gene: TRBV7-9
CDR3 DNA: TGTGCCAGCAGCTTAGACAGGGGGCTCTACGAGCAGTACTTC
CDR3 protein: CASSLDRGLYEQYF

clone size: .
J gene: TRBJ2-3
D gene: .
CDR3 length: 13
V gene: TRBV2
CDR3 DNA: TGTGCCAGCAACTGGGGGGACACAGATACGCAGTATTTT
CDR3 protein: CASNWGDTDTQYF

clone size: .
J gene: TRBJ2-1
D gene: TRBD2
CDR3 length: 15
V gene: TRBV27
CDR3 DNA: TGTGCCAGCGCGGGGCTAGCGGGAGATGAGGATGAGCAGTTCTTC
CDR3 protein: CASAGLAGDEDEQFF

clone size: .
J gene: TRBJ2-7
D gene: TRBD2
CDR3 length: 17
V gene: TRBV28
CDR3 DNA: TGTGCCAGCAGTTTAGGGACTAGCGGGAGAGGTGCCTACGAGCAGTACTTC
CDR3 protein: CASSLGTSGRGAYEQYF

clone size: .
J gene: TRBJ1-1
D gene: TRBD1
CDR3 length: 15
V gene: TRBV25-1
CDR3 DNA: TGTGCCAGCAGTGAGGGGGACAGGGGCCTGCCTGAAGCTTTCTTT
CDR3 protein: CASSEGDRGLPEAFF

clone size: .
J gene: TRBJ2-6
D gene: .
CDR3 length: 14
V gene: TRBV5-1
CDR3 DNA: TGCGCCAGCAGTTCCTACTCTGGGGCCAACGTCCTGACTTTC
CDR3 protein: CASSSYSGANVLTF